Below are 17 T cell receptor beta chains sequenced from a single sample in a study of Graves' ophthalmopathy and Graves' hyperthyroidism. The authors amplified TCR beta CDR3 regions from RNA transcripts. First-round RT-PCR relied on HTBI primers, and a second-round multiplex PCR came next. One entry per CDR3 protein, called by TCRdb with MiXCR from the multiplex PCR reads. The sample has roughly 480,000 distinct CDR3 sequences, roughly 14% seen once; the top ten hold about a tenth. The sequenced material came from blood. These receptors came from a woman younger than 45 with Graves' ophthalmopathy.

This clonotype occurred many times. The chain recombines TRBV29-1 with TRBJ2-7; D might be TRBD2 (7 bases). The CDR3 loop spans 12 amino acids. V lost 4 bases and J lost 6, with 13 bases in between. Germline V lookup: CDR1 SQVTM, CDR2 ANQGSEA. The CDR3 DNA follows: TGCAGCGTTGGGGAGGGCAGGGGCGAGCAGTACTTC. It codes for CSVGEGRGEQYF.

This clonotype was detected many times. The chain links TRBV12-3 or TRBV12-4 to TRBJ1-1; D may be TRBD1 (5 bases). The V and J ends lost 6 bases and 4 bases respectively, with 15 bases between them. The CDR3 sequence is 14 residues long. This CDR3 reads CASRPRIGGTEAFF. The CDR3 coding sequence is TGTGCCAGCAGGCCGAGGATCGGGGGCACTGAAGCTTTCTTT.

This clonotype was observed at least ten times. The chain carries TRBV7-2 and TRBJ1-3, with D possibly being TRBD1 (6 bases). This CDR3 region has 15 residues. Per the germline V gene, CDR1 is SGHTA and CDR2 is FQGNSA. With 3 bases removed from V and 1 base from J, the gap between germline ends came to 10 bases. CDR3 in amino acids: CASSLEGVSGNTIYF. As DNA, the CDR3 is TGTGCCAGCAGCTTGGAGGGGGTTTCTGGAAACACCATATATTTT.

The rearrangement joins TRBV6-1 to TRBJ1-1; D uncertain. Trimming shortened V by 2 bases and J by 0 bases, and 10 bases separated the two germline ends. The CDR3 length is 15 residues. CDR1 is MNHNS, CDR2 SASEGT, per germline. The CDR3 region has the DNA TGTGCCAGCAGTGAAACCAATACTCTGAACACTGAAGCTTTCTTT. It codes for CASSETNTLNTEAFF.

This clonotype has a count of ten or more. This rearrangement joins TRBV11-3 to TRBJ2-7; D unresolved. This CDR3 region has 13 residues. Between the trimmed V and J ends, which lost 0 bases and 6 bases, there was a span of 9 bases. Germline loops: CDR1 SGHNT, CDR2 YENEEA. CDR3 in amino acids: CASSLEGISEQYF. Here the CDR3 DNA reads TGTGCCAGCAGCTTAGAAGGTATTTCCGAGCAGTACTTC.

This clonotype showed up many times. The rearrangement uses TRBV7-2 and TRBJ1-6, with TRBD1 as a possible D gene (5 bases). CDR1 is SGHTA, CDR2 FQGNSA, per germline. V was clipped by 2 bases and J by 7 bases, with 15 bases between them. The CDR3 consists of 16 residues. The CDR3 region is CASSLSPAGQNSPLHF. The CDR3 DNA reads TGTGCCAGCAGCTTATCTCCGGCAGGGCAAAATTCACCCCTCCACTTT.

This clonotype was counted a few times. This CDR3 is CSASAPSGIQYF. DNA for the CDR3: TGCAGTGCTAGTGCCCCTTCGGGCATTCAGTACTTC. This chain uses TRBV20-1 with TRBJ2-4; unclear D gene. The CDR3 length is 12 residues. Trimming removed 3 bases at V and 9 bases at J, with 12 bases between. The germline gives CDR1 DFQATT, CDR2 SNEGSKA (reference sequence).

Worth noting for this clonotype: This likely comes from a read error, as the CDR3 has no conserved phenylalanine or tryptophan at its end. The rearrangement uses TRBV27 and TRBJ1-5, with 9 bases fitting TRBD1. The CDR3 totals 15 residues. Germline V gene lookup returns CDR1 MNHEY and CDR2 SMNVEV (reference sequence). Trimming at V came to 7 bases and at J to 5 bases, leaving 9 bases not matched to a gene. The CDR3 DNA follows: TGTGCCAGCACCGACCTCGACAGGGGGTATCAGCCCCAGCATGTT. Protein sequence: CASTDLDRGYQPQHV.

Concerning this clonotype: One base away lies a much larger clone, so this may be a sequencing read error. The chain carries TRBV10-3 and TRBJ1-6, with D perhaps TRBD1 (5 bases). CDR3 length: 16 residues. Germline loops: CDR1 ENHRY, CDR2 SYGVKD. The CDR3 is CAISESRRQFNSHLHF. CDR3 nucleotide sequence: TGTGCCATCAGTGAATCTAGGAGACAGTTTAATTCACACCTCCACTTT.

This clonotype showed up many times. The chain recombines TRBV6-4 with TRBJ1-2, with 8 positions matching TRBD1. The ends lost 5 bases at V and 1 base at J; junction bases unmatched: 21. Germline CDR1 is MRHNA and CDR2 is SNTAGT. The CDR3 covers 20 residues. CDR3 coding DNA: TGTGCCAGCAGTCAGAACAGGGGGATCCTTCCACCGAAGGTTAACTATGGCTACACCTTC. The encoded protein is CASSQNRGILPPKVNYGYTF.

This clonotype was detected only once. Mismatch with germline at one junction end may stem from a read error. The chain uses TRBV19 and TRBJ2-5; 9 nucleotides align to TRBD1. The CDR3 consists of 14 residues. Germline lookup yields CDR1 LNHDA and CDR2 SQIVND (reference sequence). The CDR3 nucleotides read TGTGTCAGTAGCCGGGGACAGGGAGTGGAGACCCAGTACTTC. Its translation is CVSSRGQGVETQYF.

There are many counts of this clonotype. V usage is TRBV6-1 and J usage is TRBJ1-1, with a possible D match to TRBD1 (6 bases). Germline V lookup: CDR1 MNHNS, CDR2 SASEGT. The CDR3 runs to 14 residues. V lost 4 bases, J lost 0 bases, and 9 bases lay in between. CDR3 sequence: CASSVDSLNTEAFF. The CDR3 DNA sequence: TGTGCCAGCAGTGTGGACAGCCTGAACACTGAAGCTTTCTTT.

This clonotype appeared once. The chain joins TRBV15 to TRBJ1-5; a possible D gene is TRBD1 (5 bases). The CDR3 spans 11 residues. The V gene lost 5 bases and the J gene lost 9 bases, with 8 bases spanning the gap. Germline CDR1 reads LNHNV; CDR2 reads YYDKDF (reference sequence). CDR3 in amino acids: CATSDRGPQHF. In nucleotides, the CDR3 is TGTGCCACCAGCGATAGGGGGCCCCAGCATTTT.

A few counts support this clonotype. The rearrangement uses TRBV12-3 or TRBV12-4 and TRBJ2-7; TRBD2 aligns across 8 bases. The CDR3 loop spans 16 amino acids. Trimming removed 5 bases from V and 7 bases from J; junction bases left unmatched: 16. The CDR3 reads CASSPRLALSLGEQYF. The CDR3 DNA reads TGTGCCAGCAGTCCCAGACTAGCGCTTAGTTTAGGAGAGCAGTACTTC.

In this sample, this clonotype turned up a few times. Its ends do not fully match the called genes, so a read error is possible. This chain uses TRBV27 with TRBJ2-5; no definite D call. CDR1 and CDR2 (germline): MNHEY, SMNVEV (reference sequence). The CDR3 runs to 13 residues. CDR3: CASSLVPQETKYF. In nucleotides, the CDR3 is TGTGCCAGCAGTTTAGTCCCCCAAGAGACCAAGTACTTC.

The J gene is TRBJ2-3, the V gene TRBV5-1, with 8 bases matching TRBD1. This CDR3 comprises 18 residues. V dropped 2 bases and J dropped 3; count of bases not matched to a gene: 14. Germline CDR1 SGHRS, CDR2 YFSETQ. The CDR3 nucleotides are TGCGCCAGCAGCTTACGGTTGGTAGGGACAGGACGAACAGATACGCAGTATTTT. Translation gives CASSLRLVGTGRTDTQYF.

Only a few counts were recorded for this clonotype. The rearrangement joins TRBV2 to TRBJ2-5; TRBD2 aligns across 11 bases. Trimming removed 7 bases from V and 1 base from J; junction bases left unmatched: 8. This CDR3 comprises 16 residues. Germline CDR1 reads SNHLY; CDR2 reads FYNNEI. The CDR3 bases are TGTGCCAGCACCCAGGCGACTAGCGGGGTCCAAGAGACCCAGTACTTC. Amino acids: CASTQATSGVQETQYF.